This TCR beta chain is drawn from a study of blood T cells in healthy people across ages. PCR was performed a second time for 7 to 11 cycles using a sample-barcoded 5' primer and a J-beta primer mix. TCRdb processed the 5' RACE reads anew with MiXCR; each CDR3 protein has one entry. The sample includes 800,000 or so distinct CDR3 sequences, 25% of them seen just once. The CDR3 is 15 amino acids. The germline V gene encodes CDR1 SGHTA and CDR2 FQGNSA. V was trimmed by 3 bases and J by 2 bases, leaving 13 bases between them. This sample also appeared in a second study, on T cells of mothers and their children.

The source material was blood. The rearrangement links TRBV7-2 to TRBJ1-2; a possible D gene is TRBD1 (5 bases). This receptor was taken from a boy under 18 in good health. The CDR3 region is CASSFQGAENYGYTF. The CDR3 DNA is TGTGCCAGCAGCTTCCAAGGGGCAGAAAACTATGGCTACACCTTC.